This T cell receptor (beta chain) was observed in a study of blood T cell repertoires in COVID-19. The CDR3 is 13 residues long. Trimming stripped 5 bases from V and 6 bases from J, with 13 bases between. The V gene's germline CDR1 is SEHNR and CDR2 FQNEAQ (reference sequence). Authors' methods: Nucleated cell counts were estimated from reference gene primer amplification. The table came from immunoSEQ multiplex PCR; TCRdb's copy has only in-frame clones and leaves some out. V and J calls and clone size come straight from that table; D and trimming were deduced from the DNA. The sample yields 270,000 or so clones, about 80% seen once. Across fewer than 25 US areas, participants ranged in age from about 18 to 100 years. What the recovered Cohort 3 donors had was two negative PCRs, clearance, or symptom resolution.

Material: PBMCs or T cells enriched from blood (not recorded which). The receptor's source is a man aged 45 to 65 who had recovered from COVID-19. The gene calls are TRBV7-9 and TRBJ1-1; the D gene is possibly TRBD1 (6 bases). The CDR3 coding sequence is TGTGCCAGCAGCGCTAGCTACAGGGCTGAAGCTTTCTTT. Translation gives CASSASYRAEAFF.